The 14 T cell receptor beta chains reported below all come from one sample, sequenced in a study of blood T cell repertoires in COVID-19. TCRdb keeps only in-frame clones here, not all; method: immunoSEQ multiplex PCR. The sample includes about 250,000 clones, around 88% of them seen just once. Source material: peripheral blood. The receptors derive from a woman in her 30s with COVID-19, enrolled during active disease.

The J gene is TRBJ2-5, the V gene TRBV24-1; TRBD2 matches 7 bases. Unmatched junction bases numbered 6, after V lost 4 bases and J lost 2 bases. CDR1 and CDR2 (germline): KGHDR, SFDVKD. This CDR3 region has 15 residues. The CDR3 sequence is CATSDPGRGQETQYF. As DNA, the CDR3 is TGTGCCACCAGTGACCCAGGGAGGGGACAAGAGACCCAGTACTTC.

CDR3 in amino acids: CASSTGSDTEAFF. CDR3 nucleotide sequence: TGTGCCAGCAGTACAGGGTCTGACACTGAAGCTTTCTTT. The genes are TRBV6-5 and TRBJ1-1; a possible D gene is TRBD1 (6 bases). Trimming left V 5 bases short and J 3 bases short, with 10 bases between. CDR3 size: 13 residues. From germline, CDR1 is MNHEY and CDR2 SVGAGI.

This clone was recorded once. This chain links TRBV10-3 with TRBJ1-3; weak D call: TRBD1 (5 bases). CDR1 and CDR2 from the germline V gene are ENHRY and SYGVKD. The V and J ends lost 0 bases and 3 bases respectively, with 9 bases between them. The CDR3 consists of 15 residues. The CDR3 protein is CAISESIQGGNTIYF. CDR3 DNA sequence: TGTGCCATCAGTGAGTCGATTCAGGGTGGAAACACCATATATTTT.

V and J are TRBV28 and TRBJ2-3; D not certain. The CDR3 has 15 amino acids. Germline CDR1 MDHEN, CDR2 SYDVKM. V was shortened by 6 bases and J by 2 bases, with 15 bases between the two germline ends. CDR3 amino acids: CASSPVGRSTDTQYF. The CDR3 nucleotides are TGTGCCAGCAGCCCCGTCGGCAGGTCCACAGATACGCAGTATTTT.

V and J are TRBV6-5 and TRBJ2-7; 12 nucleotides match TRBD1. The CDR3 is 16 residues long. With 3 bases clipped from V and 3 bases from J, the junction kept 6 bases outside the gene matches. Germline V gene sequence: CDR1 MNHEY, CDR2 SVGAGI. The CDR3 region is CASSYQGTGGGYEQYF. The CDR3 region has the DNA TGTGCCAGCAGTTATCAAGGGACAGGGGGCGGCTACGAGCAGTACTTC.

The V call is TRBV27, the J call TRBJ2-3; D is perhaps TRBD2 (5 bases). The germline V and J ends were trimmed by 5 bases and 6 bases, with 18 bases remaining between them. Germline loops: CDR1 MNHEY, CDR2 SMNVEV (reference sequence). This CDR3 has 15 amino acids. The CDR3 DNA is TGTGCCAGCAGTCTTCGCCTAGGGTGGGAGGATACGCAGTATTTT. Protein: CASSLRLGWEDTQYF.

The chain combines TRBV7-9 with TRBJ1-5; D uncertain. Germline CDR1 and CDR2: SEHNR and FQNEAQ (reference sequence). The CDR3 spans 13 residues. V lost 5 bases and J 4 bases, leaving 9 bases between the germline ends. CDR3 amino acids: CASSTHMNQPQHF. CDR3 nucleotide sequence: TGTGCCAGCAGCACCCACATGAATCAGCCCCAGCATTTT.

V and J are TRBV5-8 and TRBJ2-1; 7 bases align to TRBD2. The CDR3 consists of 17 residues. Losses at the gene ends were 5 bases for V and 0 bases for J; bases not matched to a gene: 11. Per the germline V gene, CDR1 is SGHTS and CDR2 is YDEGEE. CDR3: CASSRMGGRGSYNEQFF. DNA of the CDR3: TGTGCCAGCAGTCGAATGGGAGGGAGAGGCTCCTACAATGAGCAGTTCTTC.

The chain carries TRBV7-2 and TRBJ1-1; D unclear. CDR1 is SGHTA and CDR2 is FQGNSA in the germline V gene. The CDR3 totals 13 residues. V lost 5 bases and J lost 5, with 12 bases in between. The CDR3 loop is CASSPPGVTEAFF. Here the CDR3 DNA reads TGTGCCAGCAGCCCACCCGGGGTGACTGAAGCTTTCTTT.

This clone was recorded only once. The chain has TRBV28 and TRBJ2-3, with TRBD2 matching 7 bases. Germline V gene sequence: CDR1 MDHEN, CDR2 SYDVKM. The V gene end was trimmed by 3 bases and the J gene end by 1 base; junction bases not matched to a gene: 13. This CDR3 comprises 18 residues. CDR3 coding DNA: TGTGCCAGCAGTTTCCTCCCACGACGTACTAGCGGCACAGATACGCAGTATTTT. Amino acid sequence: CASSFLPRRTSGTDTQYF.

This chain uses TRBV6-2 or TRBV6-3 with TRBJ1-2; tentatively, D is TRBD1 (5 bases). The CDR3 has 15 amino acids. Germline values: CDR1 MNHEY, CDR2 SVGEGT. Trimming took off 0 bases at V and 4 bases at J, with 12 bases between the two ends. Written as DNA, the CDR3 is TGTGCCAGCAGTTACTCGACCGGGGGGTTCTATGGCTACACCTTC. As protein: CASSYSTGGFYGYTF.

The V gene is TRBV19, the J gene TRBJ2-2; 11 bases are shared with TRBD2. The CDR3 loop spans 15 amino acids. The germline V gene has CDR1 LNHDA and CDR2 SQIVND (reference sequence). The ends lost 6 bases at V and 6 bases at J; junction bases unmatched: 6. The CDR3 DNA reads TGTGCCAGTAGCTTAGCGGGAGGGCTGTCCGGGGAGCTGTTTTTT. The encoded protein is CASSLAGGLSGELFF.

V and J are TRBV6-5 and TRBJ1-5; D unclear. V was pared by 0 bases and J by 9 bases, with 6 bases between. The CDR3 has 12 residues. Germline V gives CDR1 MNHEY, CDR2 SVGAGI. The CDR3, as DNA: TGTGCCAGCAGTTACTCGACTGGGCCCCAGCATTTT. Amino acid sequence: CASSYSTGPQHF.

The chain has TRBV12-3 or TRBV12-4 and TRBJ2-1; a possible D gene is TRBD2 (5 bases). The CDR3 sequence is 13 residues long. V was clipped by 5 bases and J by 7 bases, with 12 bases between them. CDR3: CASSLGPGNEQFF. CDR3 sequence (DNA): TGTGCCAGCAGTCTCGGACCGGGGAATGAGCAGTTCTTC.